This record concerns one T cell receptor (beta chain) sequence. Its antigen is not known. These data originate in a study of post-analysis software for immune sequencing data. Researchers reported that TCR beta cDNA libraries carried unique molecular identifiers. Input amounts of roughly 0.85 to 10 million T cells were used. These gave around 500,000 cDNA molecules, so each molecule approximated one T cell. In TCRdb, the PCR reads were re-called with MiXCR into one record per CDR3 protein. Of under 900,000 distinct CDR3 sequences listed, approximately 57% are singletons. Study-level findings and limits: Same-batch samples co-clustered strongly by F measure. Patients had higher frequencies than controls of about five TRBV segments, including TRBV5-6, TRBV5-1 and TRBV20-1. Among multiple sclerosis patients, normalized Chao1 diversity was significantly below that of controls.

V was cut by 2 bases and J by 5 bases, with 12 bases left in between. Germline CDR1 is MNHEY and CDR2 is SVGAGI. The length of the CDR3 is 14 residues. V gene TRBV6-5 combines with J gene TRBJ2-5; D uncertain. Source material: blood. The receptor's source is a girl under 18 with multiple sclerosis. CDR3 DNA: TGTGCCAGCAGTTACCAAGTTTTGGCTGAGACCCAGTACTTC. This sequence encodes CASSYQVLAETQYF.